A selection of T cell receptor beta chains follows, all from one sample in a study of control samples from healthy donors and cancer patients. The protocol was immunoSEQ multiplex PCR, while the TCRdb copy is restricted to in-frame clones and leaves out a portion. The sample yields some 140,000 clones, roughly 92% seen once. The source material was blood. All receptors derive from a man younger than 45 in good health. The CDR3 runs from the conserved cysteine through the conserved F or W. The D gene is left open where the match is weak. Size is omitted from some rows. Given values are once, few, many or a class for expanded clones.

j_call clone_size d_call v_call cdr3_aa cdr3_nt
TRBJ2-1 - TRBD2 TRBV6-5 CASSYQREGYEQFF TGTGCCAGCAGTTACCAGCGGGAGGGTTATGAGCAGTTCTTC
TRBJ2-3 - TRBD2 TRBV4-1 CASSQLGRLDTQYF TGCGCCAGCAGCCAACTCGGGAGGTTGGATACGCAGTATTTT
TRBJ2-3 - TRBD1 TRBV30 CAWSSGQGSTDTQYF TGTGCCTGGAGCTCGGGACAGGGGAGCACAGATACGCAGTATTTT
TRBJ1-3 - - TRBV9 CASSGDPAGNTIYF TGTGCCAGCAGTGGAGACCCTGCGGGAAACACCATATATTTT
TRBJ2-3 - TRBD2 TRBV28 CASSLGLAGGETDTQYF TGTGCCAGCAGTTTGGGACTAGCGGGAGGTGAGACAGATACGCAGTATTTT
TRBJ2-5 once - TRBV19 CASRELFQETQYF TGTGCCAGCAGAGAGCTGTTCCAAGAGACCCAGTACTTC
TRBJ2-1 - - TRBV10-3 CAIRGRNEQFF TGTGCCATCCGGGGAAGAAATGAGCAGTTCTTC
TRBJ2-2 once TRBD2 TRBV27 CASSSGLATGELFF TGTGCCAGCAGTTCCGGACTAGCCACCGGGGAGCTGTTTTTT
TRBJ2-2 - TRBD1 TRBV14 CASSPLPTGVNTGELFF TGTGCCAGCAGCCCCCTACCGACAGGGGTTAACACCGGGGAGCTGTTTTTT
TRBJ2-3 - - TRBV7-2 CASSLGGTSTDTQYF TGTGCCAGCAGCTTAGGTGGTACTAGCACAGATACGCAGTATTTT
TRBJ2-7 - - TRBV2 CASSPGTAVRFYEQYF TGTGCCAGCAGTCCCGGGACGGCAGTACGATTCTACGAGCAGTACTTC
TRBJ2-7 - TRBD1 TRBV19 CASSPRTGNYEQYF TGTGCCAGTAGTCCACGGACAGGAAACTACGAGCAGTACTTC
TRBJ2-2 few - TRBV10-3 CAIRRDRWELFF TGTGCCATCAGAAGGGACCGGTGGGAGCTGTTTTTT
TRBJ2-2 - TRBD1 TRBV19 CASSISDRGAGELFF TGTGCCAGTAGTATCTCGGACAGGGGGGCCGGGGAGCTGTTTTTT
TRBJ1-1 once - TRBV28 CASSLLGVNTEAFF TGTGCCAGCAGTTTATTGGGGGTGAACACTGAAGCTTTCTTT
TRBJ2-1 few - TRBV6-2/TRBV6-3 CASSPGEQSYNEQFF TGTGCCAGCAGCCCAGGGGAGCAATCCTACAATGAGCAGTTCTTC
TRBJ2-1 - - TRBV9 CASSSTLGVDEQFF TGTGCCAGCAGCTCTACTCTGGGGGTCGATGAGCAGTTCTTC
TRBJ2-3 - - TRBV7-2 CASSPLTGFPTDTQYF TGTGCCAGCAGCCCTTTGACAGGTTTCCCGACAGATACGCAGTATTTT
TRBJ1-2 - - TRBV28 CASSSPWGEGSYGYTF TGTGCCAGCAGTTCCCCATGGGGGGAGGGCTCATATGGCTACACCTTC
TRBJ2-5 - TRBD2 TRBV30 CAWSVPGLVGAETQYF TGTGCCTGGAGTGTACCCGGACTAGTTGGGGCGGAGACCCAGTACTTC
TRBJ2-7 - TRBD2 TRBV18 CASRLAGGVYEQYF TGTGCCAGCCGACTAGCGGGAGGGGTTTACGAGCAGTACTTC
TRBJ1-1 - - TRBV30 CAWSGGRQNTEAFF TGTGCCTGGAGTGGAGGCAGACAGAACACTGAAGCTTTCTTT
TRBJ2-3 once - TRBV27 CASSPSTWDTQYF TGTGCCAGCAGTCCCTCAACGTGGGATACGCAGTATTTT
TRBJ1-2 - - TRBV29-1 CSAEGVFGYGYTF TGCAGCGCCGAGGGAGTATTTGGCTATGGCTACACCTTC
TRBJ1-1 - - TRBV14 CASSQSLMNTEAFF TGTGCCAGCAGCCAATCCTTAATGAACACTGAAGCTTTCTTT